This T cell receptor (beta chain) was retrieved from a study of cytomegalovirus exposure and HLA in healthy donors. Sequencing was performed with immunoSEQ multiplex PCR; in TCRdb, only in-frame clones are kept and a portion is missing. Among around 98,000 clones, roughly 89% were seen once, and the ten largest hold 3% to 4.5%. Trimming left V 3 bases short and J 3 bases short, with 10 bases between. Germline V CDR1 and CDR2: SGHDT, YYEEEE. This CDR3 region has 13 residues. The study, taken as a whole, reports: According to a subsequent analysis, TCR clusters identified in the first cohort showed a tendency to co-occur across the roughly 120 validation repertoires. It was approximately 150 TCR beta chains that were listed as cytomegalovirus-associated.

Points on this clone: Its antigen is not identified.

This clonotype was sampled from a woman aged 25-40 years in good health and CMV-seronegative. The specimen sequenced was PBMCs. The chain is built from TRBV5-6 and TRBJ2-7; the D gene is possibly TRBD2 (5 bases). CDR3 in DNA: TGTGCCAGCAGCTGCCGGGATTGCTACGAGCAGTACTTC. The encoded protein is CASSCRDCYEQYF.